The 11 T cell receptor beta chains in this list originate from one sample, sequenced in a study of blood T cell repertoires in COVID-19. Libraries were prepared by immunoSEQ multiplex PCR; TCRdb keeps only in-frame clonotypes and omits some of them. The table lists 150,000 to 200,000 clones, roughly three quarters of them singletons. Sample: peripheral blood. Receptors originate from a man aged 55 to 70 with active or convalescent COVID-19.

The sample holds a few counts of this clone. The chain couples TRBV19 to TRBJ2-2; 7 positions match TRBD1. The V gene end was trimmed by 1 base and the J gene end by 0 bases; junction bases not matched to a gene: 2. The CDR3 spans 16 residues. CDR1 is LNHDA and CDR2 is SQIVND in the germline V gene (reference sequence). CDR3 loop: CASSIGGTANTGELFF. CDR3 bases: TGTGCCAGTAGTATAGGGGGGACAGCGAACACCGGGGAGCTGTTTTTT. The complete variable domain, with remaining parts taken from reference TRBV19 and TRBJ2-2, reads DGGITQSPKYLFRKEGQNVTLSCEQNLNHDAMYWYRQDPGQGLRLIYYSQIVNDFQKGDIAEGYSVSREKKESFPLTVTSAQKNPTAFYLCASSIGGTANTGELFFGEGSRLTVL.

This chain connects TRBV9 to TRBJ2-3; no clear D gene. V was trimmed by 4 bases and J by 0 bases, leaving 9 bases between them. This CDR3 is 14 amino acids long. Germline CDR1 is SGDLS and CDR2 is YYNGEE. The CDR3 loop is CASSTDTSTDTQYF. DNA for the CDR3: TGTGCCAGCAGCACAGATACTAGCACAGATACGCAGTATTTT.

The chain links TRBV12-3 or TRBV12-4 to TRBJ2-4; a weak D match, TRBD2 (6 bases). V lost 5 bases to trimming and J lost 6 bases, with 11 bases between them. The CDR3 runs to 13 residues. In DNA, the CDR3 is TGTGCCAGCAGTCCGGGGGACGGAAACATTCAGTACTTC. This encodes CASSPGDGNIQYF.

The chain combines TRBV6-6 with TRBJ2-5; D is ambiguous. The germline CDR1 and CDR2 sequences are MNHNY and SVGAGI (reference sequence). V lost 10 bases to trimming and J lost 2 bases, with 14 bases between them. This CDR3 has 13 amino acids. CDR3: CATGRLSQETQYF. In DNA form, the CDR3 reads TGTGCCACCGGTAGATTGAGTCAAGAGACCCAGTACTTC.

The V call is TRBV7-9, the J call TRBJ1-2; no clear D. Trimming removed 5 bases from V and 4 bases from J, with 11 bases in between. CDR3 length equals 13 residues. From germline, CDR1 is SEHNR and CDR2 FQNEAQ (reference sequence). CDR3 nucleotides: TGTGCCAGCAGCCCGTTTGGCAGCTATGGCTACACCTTC. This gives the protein CASSPFGSYGYTF.

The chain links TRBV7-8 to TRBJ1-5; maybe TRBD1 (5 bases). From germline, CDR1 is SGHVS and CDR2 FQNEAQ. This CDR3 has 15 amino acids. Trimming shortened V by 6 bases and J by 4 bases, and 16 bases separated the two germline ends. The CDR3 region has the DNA TGTGCCAGCAGTATTGCCCTGGGGGGGAATCAGCCCCAGCATTTT. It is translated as CASSIALGGNQPQHF.

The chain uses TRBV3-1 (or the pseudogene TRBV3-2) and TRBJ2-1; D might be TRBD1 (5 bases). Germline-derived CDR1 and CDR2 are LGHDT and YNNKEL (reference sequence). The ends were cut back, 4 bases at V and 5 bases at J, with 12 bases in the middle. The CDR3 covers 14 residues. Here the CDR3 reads CASSPQGRDNEQFF. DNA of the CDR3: TGTGCCAGCAGCCCTCAAGGCAGGGACAATGAGCAGTTCTTC.

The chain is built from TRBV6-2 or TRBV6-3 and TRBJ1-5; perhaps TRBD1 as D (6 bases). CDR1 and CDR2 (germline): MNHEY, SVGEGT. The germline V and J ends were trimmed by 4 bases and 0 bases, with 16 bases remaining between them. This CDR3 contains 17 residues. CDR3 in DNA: TGTGCCAGCAGTTCCCAGAGTGGGGGCCTTAGCAATCAGCCCCAGCATTTT. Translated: CASSSQSGGLSNQPQHF.

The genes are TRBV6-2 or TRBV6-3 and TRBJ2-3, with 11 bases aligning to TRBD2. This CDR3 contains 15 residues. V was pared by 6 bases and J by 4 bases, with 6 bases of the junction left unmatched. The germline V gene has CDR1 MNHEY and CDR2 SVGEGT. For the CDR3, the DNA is TGTGCCAGCAGCAAACTAGCGGGAGTAGCAGATACGCAGTATTTT. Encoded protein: CASSKLAGVADTQYF.

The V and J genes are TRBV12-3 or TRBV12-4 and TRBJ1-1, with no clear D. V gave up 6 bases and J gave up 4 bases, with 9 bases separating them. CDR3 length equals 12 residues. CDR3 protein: CASSLYGTEAFF. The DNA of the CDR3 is TGTGCCAGCAGCCTCTACGGCACTGAAGCTTTCTTT.

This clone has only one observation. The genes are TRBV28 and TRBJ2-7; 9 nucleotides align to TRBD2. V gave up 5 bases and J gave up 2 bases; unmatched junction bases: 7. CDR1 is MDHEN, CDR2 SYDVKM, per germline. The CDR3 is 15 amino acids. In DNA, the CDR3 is TGTGCCAGCAGTAAGACTAGCGGAGGGACCTACGAGCAGTACTTC. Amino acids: CASSKTSGGTYEQYF.